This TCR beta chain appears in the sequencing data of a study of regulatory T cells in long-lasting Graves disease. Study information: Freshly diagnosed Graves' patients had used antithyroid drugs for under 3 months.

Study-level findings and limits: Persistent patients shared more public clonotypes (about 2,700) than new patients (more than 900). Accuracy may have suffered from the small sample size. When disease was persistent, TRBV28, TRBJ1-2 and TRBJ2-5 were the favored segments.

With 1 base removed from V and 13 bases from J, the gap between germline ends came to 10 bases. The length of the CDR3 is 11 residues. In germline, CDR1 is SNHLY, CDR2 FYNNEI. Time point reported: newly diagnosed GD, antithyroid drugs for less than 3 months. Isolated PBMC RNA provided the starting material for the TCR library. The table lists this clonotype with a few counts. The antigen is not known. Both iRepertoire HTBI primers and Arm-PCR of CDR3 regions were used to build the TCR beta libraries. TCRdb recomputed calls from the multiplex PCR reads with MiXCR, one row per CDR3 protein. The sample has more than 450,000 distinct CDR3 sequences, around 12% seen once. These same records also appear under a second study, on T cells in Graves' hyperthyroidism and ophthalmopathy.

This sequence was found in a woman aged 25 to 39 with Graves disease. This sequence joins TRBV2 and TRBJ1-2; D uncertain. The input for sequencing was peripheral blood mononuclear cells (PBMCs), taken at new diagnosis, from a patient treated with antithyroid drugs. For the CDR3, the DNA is TGTGCCAGCAGTGAAGAAATTTCTCCCACCTTC. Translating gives CASSEEISPTF.